What follows are 12 T cell receptor beta chains derived from one specimen sequenced in a study of shared T cell receptors in the human thymus. Sequencing used immunoSEQ multiplex PCR; TCRdb keeps in-frame clones, though not all of them. The repertoire includes hundreds of thousands of clones, approximately 95% of them detected once, and approximately 0.02% sits in the top ten. Material for sequencing was thymocytes. These receptors were taken from a human donor.

The rearrangement links TRBV30 to TRBJ1-5; possible D gene TRBD1, 6 bases. V gave up 1 base and J gave up 3 bases, with 22 bases separating them. The germline V gene has CDR1 GTSNPN and CDR2 SVGIG (reference sequence). The CDR3 is made up of 18 amino acids. The CDR3 loop is CAWSDNLPRGRPNQPQHF. CDR3 sequence (DNA): TGTGCCTGGAGTGATAATCTACCCCGGGGGCGTCCCAATCAGCCCCAGCATTTT.

This rearrangement joins TRBV27 to TRBJ1-2, with 11 positions matching TRBD1. The J segment lost 2 bases and the V segment lost 8 bases, leaving 10 bases of the junction unmatched. The germline CDR1 and CDR2 sequences are MNHEY and SMNVEV (reference sequence). This CDR3 contains 16 residues. The CDR3, as DNA: TGTGCCAGCCGCCCGCCCCGGACAGGGGGCAACTATGGCTACACCTTC. Its translation: CASRPPRTGGNYGYTF.

The chain employs TRBV6-1 and TRBJ1-3; no clear D gene. This CDR3 spans 14 amino acids. Germline values: CDR1 MNHNS, CDR2 SASEGT. Trimming removed 8 bases at V and 3 bases at J, with 14 bases between. CDR3 coding DNA: TGTGCCAGCTCCCTCCGGGCAGGTGGAAACACCATATATTTT. This codes for CASSLRAGGNTIYF.

The V call is TRBV7-6, the J call TRBJ2-7; D unresolved. In germline, CDR1 is SGHVS, CDR2 FNYEAQ. The CDR3 runs 12 residues. V was cut by 1 base and J by 4 bases, with 5 bases left in between. The DNA of the CDR3 is TGTGCCAGCAGCTTAGTTTCTTACGAGCAGTACTTC. Residues: CASSLVSYEQYF.

In its sample, this clone was seen once. The chain joins TRBV9 to TRBJ2-1, with 9 positions matching TRBD2. V lost 4 bases and J lost 2; bases outside the gene matches: 4. The CDR3 extends over 15 amino acids. Germline CDR1 and CDR2: SGDLS and YYNGEE. The CDR3 nucleotides read TGTGCCAGCAGCTCACGACTAGCGGCCTACAATGAGCAGTTCTTC. This translates into CASSSRLAAYNEQFF.

This sequence joins TRBV4-3 and TRBJ1-2; a weak D match, TRBD1 (5 bases). The germline CDR1 and CDR2 sequences are LGHNA and YSLEER. There are 15 residues in the CDR3. The V gene lost 4 bases and the J gene lost 0 bases, with 12 bases spanning the gap. DNA of the CDR3: TGCGCCAGCAGCCTTACAGGTACCCCTAACTATGGCTACACCTTC. Translating it yields CASSLTGTPNYGYTF.

This chain links TRBV10-3 with TRBJ2-3; TRBD2 agrees at 10 bases. The CDR3 has 18 residues. The V and J ends lost 4 bases and 4 bases, in that order; junction bases with no gene match: 14. Germline-derived CDR1 and CDR2 are ENHRY and SYGVKD. The DNA of the CDR3 is TGTGCCATCAGTGGCGGGACGTCTAGCGGGAGATCGGCAGATACGCAGTATTTT. This codes for CAISGGTSSGRSADTQYF.

This chain connects TRBV7-3 to TRBJ2-5; no clear D. This CDR3 is built from 15 residues. With 1 base removed from V and 0 bases from J, the gap between germline ends came to 9 bases. CDR1 is SGHTA and CDR2 is FQGTGA in the germline V gene. Here the CDR3 reads CASSLNGYYQETQYF. The CDR3 DNA sequence: TGTGCCAGCAGCTTAAACGGGTACTACCAAGAGACCCAGTACTTC.

The V and J genes are TRBV28 and TRBJ2-7; the match to TRBD2 covers 7 bases. J gave up 0 bases and V 1 base, and 3 bases lay outside the gene matches. There are 15 residues in the CDR3. Germline lookup yields CDR1 MDHEN and CDR2 SYDVKM. CDR3 loop: CASSLSRGDSYEQYF. The CDR3 DNA is TGTGCCAGCAGTTTATCTCGGGGGGACTCCTACGAGCAGTACTTC.

The chain is built from TRBV5-1 and TRBJ2-1; 9 bases agree with TRBD2. Germline V gene sequence: CDR1 SGHRS, CDR2 YFSETQ. CDR3 size: 17 residues. J was trimmed by 5 bases and V by 3 bases; bases with no gene match: 12. CDR3 sequence (DNA): TGCGCCAGCAGCTCGAGGAAGAGCGGGAGGACGAACAATGAGCAGTTCTTC. Residues: CASSSRKSGRTNNEQFF.

The V gene is TRBV6-1, the J gene TRBJ2-3; no firm D call. CDR3 size: 12 residues. Per the germline V gene, CDR1 is MNHNS and CDR2 is SASEGT. V was cut by 1 base and J by 11 bases, with 10 bases left in between. CDR3 loop: CASSEDWYGQYF. The CDR3 DNA reads TGTGCCAGCAGTGAAGATTGGTACGGGCAGTATTTT.

The chain has TRBV10-3 and TRBJ1-1; D remains unclear. CDR1 is ENHRY and CDR2 is SYGVKD in the germline V gene. This CDR3 spans 17 amino acids. The V and J ends lost 4 bases and 5 bases respectively, with 23 bases between them. DNA for the CDR3: TGTGCCATCAGTGCCCTACTCAGGACGTCCCTCCGAACTGAAGCTTTCTTT. Residues: CAISALLRTSLRTEAFF.